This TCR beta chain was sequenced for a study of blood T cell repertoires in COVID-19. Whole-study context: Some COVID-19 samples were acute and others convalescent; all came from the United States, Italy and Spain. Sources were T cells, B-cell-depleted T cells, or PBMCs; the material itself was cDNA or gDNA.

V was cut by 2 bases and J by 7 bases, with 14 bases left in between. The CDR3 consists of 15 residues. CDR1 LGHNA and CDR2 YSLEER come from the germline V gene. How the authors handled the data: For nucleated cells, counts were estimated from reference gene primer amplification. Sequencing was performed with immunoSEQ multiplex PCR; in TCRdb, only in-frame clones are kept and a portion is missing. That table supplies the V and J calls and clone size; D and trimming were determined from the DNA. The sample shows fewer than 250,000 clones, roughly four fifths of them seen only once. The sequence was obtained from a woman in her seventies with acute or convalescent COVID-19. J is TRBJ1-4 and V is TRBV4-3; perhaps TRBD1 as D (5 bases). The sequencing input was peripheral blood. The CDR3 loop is CASSQNQGSGEKLFF. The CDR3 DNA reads TGCGCCAGCAGCCAAAATCAGGGTTCTGGTGAAAAACTGTTTTTT.